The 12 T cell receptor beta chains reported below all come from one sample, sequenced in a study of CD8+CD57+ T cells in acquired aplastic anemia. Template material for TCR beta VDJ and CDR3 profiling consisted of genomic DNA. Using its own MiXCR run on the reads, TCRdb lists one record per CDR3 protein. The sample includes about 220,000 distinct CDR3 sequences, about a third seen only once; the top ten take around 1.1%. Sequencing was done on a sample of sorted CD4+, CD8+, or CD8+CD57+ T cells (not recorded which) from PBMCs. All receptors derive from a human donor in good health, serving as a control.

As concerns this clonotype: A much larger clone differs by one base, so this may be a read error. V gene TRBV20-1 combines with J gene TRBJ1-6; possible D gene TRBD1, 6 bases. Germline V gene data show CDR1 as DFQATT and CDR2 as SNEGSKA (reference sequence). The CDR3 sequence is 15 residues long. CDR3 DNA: TGCAGTCCTAGCCCCGGCAGGGGATACAATTCACCCCTCCACTTT. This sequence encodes CSPSPGRGYNSPLHF.

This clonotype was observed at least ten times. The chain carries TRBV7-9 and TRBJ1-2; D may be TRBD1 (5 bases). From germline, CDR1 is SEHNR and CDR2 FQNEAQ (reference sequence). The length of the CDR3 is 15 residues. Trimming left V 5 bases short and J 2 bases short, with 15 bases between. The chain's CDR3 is CASSVLEAGNYGYTF. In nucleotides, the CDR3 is TGTGCCAGCAGCGTACTAGAAGCAGGGAACTATGGCTACACCTTC.

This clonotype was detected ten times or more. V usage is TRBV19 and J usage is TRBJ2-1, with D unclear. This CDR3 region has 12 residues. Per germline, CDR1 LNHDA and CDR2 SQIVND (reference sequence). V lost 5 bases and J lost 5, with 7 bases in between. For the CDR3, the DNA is TGTGCCAGTAGTCCCCCCCACAATGAGCAGTTCTTC. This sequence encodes CASSPPHNEQFF.

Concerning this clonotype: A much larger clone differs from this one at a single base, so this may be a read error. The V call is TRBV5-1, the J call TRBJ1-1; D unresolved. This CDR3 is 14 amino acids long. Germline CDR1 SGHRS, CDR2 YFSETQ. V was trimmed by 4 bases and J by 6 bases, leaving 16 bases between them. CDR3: CASSGDKFLAEAFF. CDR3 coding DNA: TGCGCCAGCAGCGGAGACAAGTTCCTCGCTGAAGCTTTCTTT.

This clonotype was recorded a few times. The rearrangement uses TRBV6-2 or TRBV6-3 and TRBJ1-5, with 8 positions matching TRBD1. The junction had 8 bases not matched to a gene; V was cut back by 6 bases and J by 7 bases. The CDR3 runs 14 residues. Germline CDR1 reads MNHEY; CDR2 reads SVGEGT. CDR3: CASRDGQGGQPQHF. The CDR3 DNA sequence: TGTGCCAGCAGAGACGGACAGGGTGGCCAGCCCCAGCATTTT.

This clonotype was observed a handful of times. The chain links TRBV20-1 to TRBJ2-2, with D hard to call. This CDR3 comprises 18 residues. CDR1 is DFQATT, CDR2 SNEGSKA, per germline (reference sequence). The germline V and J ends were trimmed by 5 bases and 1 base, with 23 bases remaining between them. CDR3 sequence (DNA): TGCAGTGCTGGGCGGTTGACACCTAATTACCTGAACACCGGGGAGCTGTTTTTT. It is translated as CSAGRLTPNYLNTGELFF.

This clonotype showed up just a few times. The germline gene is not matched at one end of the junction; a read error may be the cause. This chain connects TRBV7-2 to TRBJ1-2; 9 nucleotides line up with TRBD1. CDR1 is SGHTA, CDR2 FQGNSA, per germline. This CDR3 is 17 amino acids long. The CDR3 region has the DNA TGTGCCAGCAGCTTACCGGGACAGGGCGTTTTCGGCGTTGGCCACACCTTC. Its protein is CASSLPGQGVFGVGHTF.

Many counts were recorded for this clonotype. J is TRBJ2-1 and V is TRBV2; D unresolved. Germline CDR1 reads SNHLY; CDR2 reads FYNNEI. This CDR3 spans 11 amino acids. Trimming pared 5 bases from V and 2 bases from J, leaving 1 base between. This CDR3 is CASSPYNEQFF. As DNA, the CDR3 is TGTGCCAGCAGTCCCTACAATGAGCAGTTCTTC.

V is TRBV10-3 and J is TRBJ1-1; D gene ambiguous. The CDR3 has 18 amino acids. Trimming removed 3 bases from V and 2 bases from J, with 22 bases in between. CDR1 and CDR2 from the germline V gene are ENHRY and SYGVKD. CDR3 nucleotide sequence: TGTGCCATCAGTGATCAAGGATGGCTCAGCGAGGGAAACACTGAAGCTTTCTTT. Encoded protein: CAISDQGWLSEGNTEAFF.

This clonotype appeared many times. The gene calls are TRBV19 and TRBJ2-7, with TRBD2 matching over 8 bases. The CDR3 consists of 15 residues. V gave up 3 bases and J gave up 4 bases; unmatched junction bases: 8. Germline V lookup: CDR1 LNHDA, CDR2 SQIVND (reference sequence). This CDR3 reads CASSIASGSLYEQYF. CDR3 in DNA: TGTGCCAGTAGTATCGCAAGCGGGAGCTTGTACGAGCAGTACTTC.

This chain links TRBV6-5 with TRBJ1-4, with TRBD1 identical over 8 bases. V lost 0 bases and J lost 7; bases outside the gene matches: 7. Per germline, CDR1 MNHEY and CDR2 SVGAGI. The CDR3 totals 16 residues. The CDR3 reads CASSYSWTGWSEKLFF. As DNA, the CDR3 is TGTGCCAGCAGTTACTCGTGGACAGGGTGGAGTGAAAAACTGTTTTTT.

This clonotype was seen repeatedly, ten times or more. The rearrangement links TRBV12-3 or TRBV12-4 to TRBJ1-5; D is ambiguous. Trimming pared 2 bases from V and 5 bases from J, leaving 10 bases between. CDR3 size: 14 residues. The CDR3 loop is CASSLTGSDQPQHF. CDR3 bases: TGTGCCAGCAGTTTAACTGGGTCGGATCAGCCCCAGCATTTT.